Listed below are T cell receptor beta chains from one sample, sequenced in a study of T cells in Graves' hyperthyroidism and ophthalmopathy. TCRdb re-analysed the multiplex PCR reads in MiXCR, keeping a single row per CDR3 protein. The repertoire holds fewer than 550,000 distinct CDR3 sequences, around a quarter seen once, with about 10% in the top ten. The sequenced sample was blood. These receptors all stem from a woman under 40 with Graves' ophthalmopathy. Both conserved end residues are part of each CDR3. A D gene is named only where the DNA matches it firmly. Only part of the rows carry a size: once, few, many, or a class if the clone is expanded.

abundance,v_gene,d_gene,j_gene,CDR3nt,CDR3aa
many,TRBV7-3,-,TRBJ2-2,TGTGTCAGCAGCTCTCAGCAGGGGACCGGGGAGCTGTTTTTT,CVSSSQQGTGELFF
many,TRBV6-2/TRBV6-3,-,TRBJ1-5,TGTGCCAGCAGCTGGGACATTAATAGCAATCAGCCCCAGCATTTT,CASSWDINSNQPQHF
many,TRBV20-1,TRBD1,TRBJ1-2,TGCAGTGCTAGAGGACAGGGCTATGGCTACACCTTC,CSARGQGYGYTF
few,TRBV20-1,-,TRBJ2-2,TGCAGTGCTAAATCCGGGGGAAACACCGGGGAGCTGTTTTTT,CSAKSGGNTGELFF
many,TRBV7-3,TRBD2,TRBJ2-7,TGTGCCAGCAGCTTAAGCGGGGGGTCTTACTACGAGCAGTACTTC,CASSLSGGSYYEQYF
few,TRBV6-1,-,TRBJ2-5,TGTGCCAGCAGTGAAGCGCCGGACGTAAAGACCCAGTACTTC,CASSEAPDVKTQYF
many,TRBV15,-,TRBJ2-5,TGTGCCACCAGCAGAGATTCAGGAAGAGACACCCAGTACTTC,CATSRDSGRDTQYF
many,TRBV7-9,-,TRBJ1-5,TGTGCCAGCAGCCCCGGCATCAATCAGCCCCAGCATTTT,CASSPGINQPQHF
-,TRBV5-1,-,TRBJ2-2,TGCGCCAGCAGCTTGGAGTCGATTCTGAACACCGGGGAGCCGTTTTTT,CASSLESILNTGEPFF
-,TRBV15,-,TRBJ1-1,TGTGCCACCAGCAGAGGGGGGACACCCACTCAAAAAGCTTTCTTT,CATSRGGTPTQKAFF
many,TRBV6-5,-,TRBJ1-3,TGTGCCAGCAGTCTACCACAGGGCCAAGGAAACACCATATATTTT,CASSLPQGQGNTIYF
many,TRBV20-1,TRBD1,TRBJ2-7,TGCAGTGCTGGACCGGGACAGTCAGGGTTCGAGCAGTACTTC,CSAGPGQSGFEQYF
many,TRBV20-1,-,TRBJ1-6,TGCAGTGCTAGACCAAGCTCCTATAATTCACCCCTCCACTTT,CSARPSSYNSPLHF
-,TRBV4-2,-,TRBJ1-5,TGTGCCAGCAGCCCAGACCCGGGGATGCGTCAGCCCCAGCATTTT,CASSPDPGMRQPQHF
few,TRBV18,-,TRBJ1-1,TGTGCCAGCTCACTTGGACAGAGCCGCATGAACACTGAAGCTTTCTTT,CASSLGQSRMNTEAFF
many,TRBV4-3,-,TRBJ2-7,TGCGCCAGCAGCCAATCCCGGGGGCCCTCCTACGAGCAGTACTTC,CASSQSRGPSYEQYF
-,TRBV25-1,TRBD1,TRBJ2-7,TGTGCCAGCAGTGATCCCGGGACAGGGACTCTCGAGCAGTACTTC,CASSDPGTGTLEQYF
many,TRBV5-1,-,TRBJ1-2,TGCGCCAGCAGCTTGGGACAGGAGGAGGGCTACACCTTC,CASSLGQEEGYTF
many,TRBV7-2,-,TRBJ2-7,TGTGCCAGCAGCTTAAGCGGCGTCGAGCAGTACTTC,CASSLSGVEQYF
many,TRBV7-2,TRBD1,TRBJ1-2,TGTGCCAGCAGCACAGGGGAGGTGTATGGCTACACCTTC,CASSTGEVYGYTF
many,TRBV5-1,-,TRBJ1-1,TGCGCCAGCAGCTTGCCTTTTTCTAGTGGTGGCCGAATGAACACTGAAGCTTTCTTT,CASSLPFSSGGRMNTEAFF
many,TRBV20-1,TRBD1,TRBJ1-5,TGCAGTGCTAGAGATCCGGGACAGGGGCAGCCCCAGCATTTT,CSARDPGQGQPQHF
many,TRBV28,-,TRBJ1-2,TGTGCCAGCAGTTTGACACGTTCCCCCCGAGGCTACACCTTC,CASSLTRSPRGYTF
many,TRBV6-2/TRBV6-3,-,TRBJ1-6,TGTGCCAGCAGTTACAGGAGGGGCTCGGAGAGCTCCTATAATTCACCCCTCCACTTT,CASSYRRGSESSYNSPLHF
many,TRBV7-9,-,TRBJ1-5,TGTGCCAGCAGCTTGGGCCGACCGGGGAAGCCCCAGCATTTT,CASSLGRPGKPQHF
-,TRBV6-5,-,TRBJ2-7,TGTGCCAGCAGTTACGCTAAATCCAGGGGTCGCGAGCAGTACTTC,CASSYAKSRGREQYF
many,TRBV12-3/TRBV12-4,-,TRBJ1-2,TGTGCCAGCAGTCGGACAGTCAGCTATGGCTACACCTTC,CASSRTVSYGYTF
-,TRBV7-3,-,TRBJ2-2,TGTGCCAGCAGCCCAATGGCGGCGAACACCGGGGAGCTGTTTTTT,CASSPMAANTGELFF
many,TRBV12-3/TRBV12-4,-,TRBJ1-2,TGTGCCAGCAGCTTCAGGGGCCCCTATGGCTACACCTTC,CASSFRGPYGYTF
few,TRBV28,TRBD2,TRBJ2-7,TGTGCCAGCAGTTTGCTAGCGGGAGGGCCGGTCGACGAGCAGTACTTC,CASSLLAGGPVDEQYF
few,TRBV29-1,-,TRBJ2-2,TGCAGCGTTGGGGTAACCGGGGAGCTGTTTTTT,CSVGVTGELFF
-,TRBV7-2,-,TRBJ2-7,TGTGCCAGCAGCGTCCCGGGGAGGCCGCAGTACTTC,CASSVPGRPQYF
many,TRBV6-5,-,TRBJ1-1,TGTGCCAGCAGTTACACGAGAAAGGAGGCTGCTTTCTTT,CASSYTRKEAAFF
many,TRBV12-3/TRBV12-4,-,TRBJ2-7,TGTGCCAGCAGTGTGTGGGACACTCCTTACGAGCAGTACTTC,CASSVWDTPYEQYF
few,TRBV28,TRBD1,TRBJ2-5,TGTGCCAGCAGTTTAGAAACAGGGGAGGAGACCCAGTACTTC,CASSLETGEETQYF
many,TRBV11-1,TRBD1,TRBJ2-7,TGTGCCAGCAGCCGACACACCGACAGGGCGTACGAGCAGTACTTC,CASSRHTDRAYEQYF
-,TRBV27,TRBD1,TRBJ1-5,TGTGCCAGCAGTCCCGCGGGACAGGGTATTCAGCCCCAGCATTTT,CASSPAGQGIQPQHF
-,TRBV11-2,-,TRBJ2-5,TGTGCCAGCAGCTTAGTCGGTCATCCAAACCTAGAGACCCAGTACTTC,CASSLVGHPNLETQYF
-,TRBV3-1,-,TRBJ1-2,TGTGCCAGCAGCCGGACGGGTCGCGGCTACACCTTC,CASSRTGRGYTF
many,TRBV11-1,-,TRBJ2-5,TGTGCCAGCAGCACCCGGTGGCAGGGAGAGACCCAGTACTTC,CASSTRWQGETQYF